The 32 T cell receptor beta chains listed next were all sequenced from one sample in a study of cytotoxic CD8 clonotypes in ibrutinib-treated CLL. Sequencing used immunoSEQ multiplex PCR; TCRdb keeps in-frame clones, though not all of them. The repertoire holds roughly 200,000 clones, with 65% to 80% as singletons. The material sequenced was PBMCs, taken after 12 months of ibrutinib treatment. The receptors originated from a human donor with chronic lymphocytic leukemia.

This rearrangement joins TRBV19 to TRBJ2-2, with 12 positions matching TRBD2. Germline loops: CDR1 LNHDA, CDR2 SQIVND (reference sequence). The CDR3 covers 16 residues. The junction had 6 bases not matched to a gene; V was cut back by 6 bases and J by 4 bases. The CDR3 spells CASRGLAGPGTGELFF. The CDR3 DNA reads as TGTGCCAGTAGAGGACTAGCGGGGCCGGGCACCGGGGAGCTGTTTTTT.

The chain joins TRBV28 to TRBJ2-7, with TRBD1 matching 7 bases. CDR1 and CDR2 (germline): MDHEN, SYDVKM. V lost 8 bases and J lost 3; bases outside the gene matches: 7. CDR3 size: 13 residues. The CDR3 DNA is TGTGCCAGCGGGCCAGGGGGTAGCTACGAGCAGTACTTC. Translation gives CASGPGGSYEQYF.

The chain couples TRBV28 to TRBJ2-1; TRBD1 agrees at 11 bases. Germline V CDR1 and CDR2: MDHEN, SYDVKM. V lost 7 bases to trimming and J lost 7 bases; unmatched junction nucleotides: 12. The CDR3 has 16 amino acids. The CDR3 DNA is TGTGCCAGCATGGGACCGGGACAGGGGGATTTGAATGAGCAGTTCTTC. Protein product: CASMGPGQGDLNEQFF.

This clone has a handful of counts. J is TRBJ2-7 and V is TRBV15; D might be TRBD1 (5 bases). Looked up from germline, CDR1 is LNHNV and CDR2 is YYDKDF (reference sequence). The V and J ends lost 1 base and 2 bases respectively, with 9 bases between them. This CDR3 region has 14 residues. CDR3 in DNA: TGTGCCACCAGCAGAGGACAGCAAACCTACGAGCAGTACTTC. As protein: CATSRGQQTYEQYF.

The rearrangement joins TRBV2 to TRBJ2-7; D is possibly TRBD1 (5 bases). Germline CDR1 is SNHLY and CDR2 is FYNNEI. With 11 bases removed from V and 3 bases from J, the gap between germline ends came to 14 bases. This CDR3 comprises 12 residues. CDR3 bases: TGTGCCGCTGGGTTCCAGGGCTACGAGCAGTACTTC. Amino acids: CAAGFQGYEQYF.

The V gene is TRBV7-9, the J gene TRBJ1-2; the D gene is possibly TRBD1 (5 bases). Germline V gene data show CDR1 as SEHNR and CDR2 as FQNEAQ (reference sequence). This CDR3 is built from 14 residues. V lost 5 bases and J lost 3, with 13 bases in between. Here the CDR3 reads CASSPSMGDYGYTF. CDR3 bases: TGTGCCAGCAGCCCCTCGATGGGGGACTATGGCTACACCTTC.

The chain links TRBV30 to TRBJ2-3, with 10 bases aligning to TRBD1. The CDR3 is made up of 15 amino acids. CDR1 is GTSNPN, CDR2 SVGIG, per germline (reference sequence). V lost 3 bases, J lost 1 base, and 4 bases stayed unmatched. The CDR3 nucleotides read TGTGCCTGGAGACGGGGGACAGGGGGCACAGATACGCAGTATTTT. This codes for CAWRRGTGGTDTQYF.

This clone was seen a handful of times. The CDR3 sequence is CASSVGRGGAHQPQHF. In DNA form, the CDR3 reads TGTGCCAGCAGCGTAGGCAGAGGGGGGGCCCATCAGCCCCAGCATTTT. V is TRBV9 and J is TRBJ1-5; D might be TRBD1 (6 bases). Germline V CDR1 and CDR2: SGDLS, YYNGEE. The CDR3 contains 16 residues. V shed 0 bases and J shed 5 bases, with 15 bases lying between them.

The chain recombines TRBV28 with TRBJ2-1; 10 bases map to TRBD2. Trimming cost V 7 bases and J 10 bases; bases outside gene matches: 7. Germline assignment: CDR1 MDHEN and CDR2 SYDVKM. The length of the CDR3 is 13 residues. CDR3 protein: CASKTSGIREQFF. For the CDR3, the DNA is TGTGCCAGCAAAACTAGCGGGATTAGGGAGCAGTTCTTC.

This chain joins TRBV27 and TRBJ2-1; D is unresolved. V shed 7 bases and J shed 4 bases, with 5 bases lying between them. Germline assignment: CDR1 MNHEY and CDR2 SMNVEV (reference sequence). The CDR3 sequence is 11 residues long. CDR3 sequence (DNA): TGTGCCAGCACAACTTACAATGAGCAGTTCTTC. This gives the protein CASTTYNEQFF.

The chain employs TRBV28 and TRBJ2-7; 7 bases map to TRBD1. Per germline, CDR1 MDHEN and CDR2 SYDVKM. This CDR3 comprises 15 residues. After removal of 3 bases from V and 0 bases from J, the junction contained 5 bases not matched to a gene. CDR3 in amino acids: CASSLYDRDSYEQYF. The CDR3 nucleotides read TGTGCCAGCAGTTTGTACGACAGGGACTCCTACGAGCAGTACTTC.

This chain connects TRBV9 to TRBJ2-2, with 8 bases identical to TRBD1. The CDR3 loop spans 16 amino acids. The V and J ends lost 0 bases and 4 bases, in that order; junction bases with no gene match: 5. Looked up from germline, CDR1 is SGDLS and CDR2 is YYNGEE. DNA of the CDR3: TGTGCCAGCAGCGTAGTCAGGGGGCGAGGCACCGGGGAGCTGTTTTTT. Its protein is CASSVVRGRGTGELFF.

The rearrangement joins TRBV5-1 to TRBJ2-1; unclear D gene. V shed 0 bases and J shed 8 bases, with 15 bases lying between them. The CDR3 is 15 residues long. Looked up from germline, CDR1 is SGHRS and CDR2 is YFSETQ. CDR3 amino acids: CASSLGPHNSDEQFF. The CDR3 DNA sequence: TGCGCCAGCAGCTTGGGACCCCACAATTCGGATGAGCAGTTCTTC.

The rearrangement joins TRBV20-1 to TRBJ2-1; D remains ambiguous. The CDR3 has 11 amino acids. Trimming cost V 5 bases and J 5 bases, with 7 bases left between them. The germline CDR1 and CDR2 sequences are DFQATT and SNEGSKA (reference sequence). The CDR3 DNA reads TGCAGTGCTCCGGACCACAATGAGCAGTTCTTC. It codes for CSAPDHNEQFF.

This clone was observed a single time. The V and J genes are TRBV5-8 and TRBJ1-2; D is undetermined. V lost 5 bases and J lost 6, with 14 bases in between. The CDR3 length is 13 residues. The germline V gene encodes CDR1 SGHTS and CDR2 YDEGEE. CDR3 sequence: CASRPTRSDGYTF. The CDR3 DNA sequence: TGTGCCAGCAGACCCACAAGGTCCGATGGCTACACCTTC. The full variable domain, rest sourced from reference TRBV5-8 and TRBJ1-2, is EAGVTQSPTHLIKTRGQQATLRCSPISGHTSVYWYQQALGLGLQFLLWYDEGEERNRGNFPPRFSGRQFPNYSSELNVNALELEDSALYLCASRPTRSDGYTFGSGTRLTVV.

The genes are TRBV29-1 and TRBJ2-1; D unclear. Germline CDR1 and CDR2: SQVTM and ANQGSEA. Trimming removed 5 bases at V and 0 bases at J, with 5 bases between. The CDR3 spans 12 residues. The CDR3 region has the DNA TGCAGCGTTCGAAGCTCCTACAATGAGCAGTTCTTC. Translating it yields CSVRSSYNEQFF.

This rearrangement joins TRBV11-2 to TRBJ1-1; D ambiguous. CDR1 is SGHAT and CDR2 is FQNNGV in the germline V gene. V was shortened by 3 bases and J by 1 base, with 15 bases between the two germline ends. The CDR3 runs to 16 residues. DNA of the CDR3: TGTGCCAGCAGCTTGGCCCCAACTAAACGGAACACTGAAGCTTTCTTT. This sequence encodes CASSLAPTKRNTEAFF.

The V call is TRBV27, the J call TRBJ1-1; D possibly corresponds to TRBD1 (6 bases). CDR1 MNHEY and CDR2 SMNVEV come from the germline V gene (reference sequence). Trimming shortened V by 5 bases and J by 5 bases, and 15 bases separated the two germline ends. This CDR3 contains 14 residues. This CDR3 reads CASSLQGRGTEAFF. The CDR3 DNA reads TGTGCCAGCAGTCTACAGGGACGGGGTACTGAAGCTTTCTTT.

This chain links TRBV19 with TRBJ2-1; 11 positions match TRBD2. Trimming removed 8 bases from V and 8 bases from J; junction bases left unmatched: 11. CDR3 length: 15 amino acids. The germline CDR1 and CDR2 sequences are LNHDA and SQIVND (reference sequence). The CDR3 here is CASLKLAGAGDEQFF. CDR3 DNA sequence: TGTGCCAGTCTCAAACTAGCGGGAGCTGGGGATGAGCAGTTCTTC.

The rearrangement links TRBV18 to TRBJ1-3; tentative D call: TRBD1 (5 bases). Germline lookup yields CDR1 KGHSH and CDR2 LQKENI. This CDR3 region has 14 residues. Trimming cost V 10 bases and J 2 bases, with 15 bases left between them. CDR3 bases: TGTGCCACACGGGGGGTCCGTACTGGAAACACCATATATTTT. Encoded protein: CATRGVRTGNTIYF.

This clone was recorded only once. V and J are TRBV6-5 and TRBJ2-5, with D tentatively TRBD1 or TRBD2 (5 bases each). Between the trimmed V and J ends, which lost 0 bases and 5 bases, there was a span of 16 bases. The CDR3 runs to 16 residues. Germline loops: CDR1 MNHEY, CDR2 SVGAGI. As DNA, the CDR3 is TGTGCCAGCAGTTACTCGGGACGGAGCTTGGGGGAGACCCAGTACTTC. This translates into CASSYSGRSLGETQYF.

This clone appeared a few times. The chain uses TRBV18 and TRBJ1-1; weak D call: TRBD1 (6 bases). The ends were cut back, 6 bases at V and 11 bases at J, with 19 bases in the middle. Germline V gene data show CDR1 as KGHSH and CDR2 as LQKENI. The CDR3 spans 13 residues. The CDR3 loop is CASSPRTARTAFF. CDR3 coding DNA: TGTGCCAGCTCCCCCCGGACAGCCAGGACTGCTTTCTTT.

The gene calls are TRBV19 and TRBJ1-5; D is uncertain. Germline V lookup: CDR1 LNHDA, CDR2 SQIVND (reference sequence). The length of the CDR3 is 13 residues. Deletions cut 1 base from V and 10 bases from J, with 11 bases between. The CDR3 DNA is TGTGCCAGTAGTATAGGGCCGCCTGACCCCCAGCATTTT. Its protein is CASSIGPPDPQHF. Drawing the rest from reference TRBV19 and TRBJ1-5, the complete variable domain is DGGITQSPKYLFRKEGQNVTLSCEQNLNHDAMYWYRQDPGQGLRLIYYSQIVNDFQKGDIAEGYSVSREKKESFPLTVTSAQKNPTAFYLCASSIGPPDPQHFGDGTRLSIL.

The CDR3 spells CASTLGQGVNYGYTF. In DNA, the CDR3 is TGTGCCAGCACCCTCGGGCAGGGAGTTAACTATGGCTACACCTTC. The V call is TRBV7-9, the J call TRBJ1-2, with a possible D match to TRBD1 (5 bases). The V gene's germline CDR1 is SEHNR and CDR2 FQNEAQ (reference sequence). The CDR3 runs to 15 residues. V shed 7 bases and J shed 1 base, with 16 bases lying between them. The variable domain in full, with the rest retrieved from reference TRBV7-9 and TRBJ1-2, is DTGVSQNPRHKITKRGQNVTFRCDPISEHNRLYWYRQTLGQGPEFLTYFQNEAQLEKSRLLSDRFSAERPKGSFSTLEIQRTEQGDSAMYLCASTLGQGVNYGYTFGSGTRLTVV.

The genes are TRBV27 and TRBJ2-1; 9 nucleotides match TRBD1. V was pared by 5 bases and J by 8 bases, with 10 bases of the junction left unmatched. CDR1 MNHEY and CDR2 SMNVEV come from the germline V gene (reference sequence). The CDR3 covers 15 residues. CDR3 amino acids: CASSPAGTGSYEQFF. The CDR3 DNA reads TGTGCCAGCAGTCCCGCCGGGACAGGGTCATATGAGCAGTTCTTC.

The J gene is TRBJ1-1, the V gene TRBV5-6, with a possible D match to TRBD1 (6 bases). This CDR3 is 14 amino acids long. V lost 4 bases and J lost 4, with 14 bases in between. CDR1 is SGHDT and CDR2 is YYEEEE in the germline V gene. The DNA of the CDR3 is TGTGCCAGCAGCATTAACCAGGGGCCCACTGAAGCTTTCTTT. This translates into CASSINQGPTEAFF.

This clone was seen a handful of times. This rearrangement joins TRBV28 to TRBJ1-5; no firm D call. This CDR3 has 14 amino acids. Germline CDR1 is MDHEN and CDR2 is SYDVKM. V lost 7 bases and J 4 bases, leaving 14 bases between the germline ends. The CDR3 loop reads CASTLRNGNQPQHF. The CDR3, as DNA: TGTGCCAGCACCCTGAGGAACGGGAATCAGCCCCAGCATTTT.

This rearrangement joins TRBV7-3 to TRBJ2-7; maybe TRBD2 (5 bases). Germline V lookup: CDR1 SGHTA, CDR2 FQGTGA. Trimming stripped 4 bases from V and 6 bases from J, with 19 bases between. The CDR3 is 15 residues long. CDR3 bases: TGTGCCAGCAGCTATCGGACGCGCCATGGGAGCGAGCAGTACTTC. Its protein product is CASSYRTRHGSEQYF.

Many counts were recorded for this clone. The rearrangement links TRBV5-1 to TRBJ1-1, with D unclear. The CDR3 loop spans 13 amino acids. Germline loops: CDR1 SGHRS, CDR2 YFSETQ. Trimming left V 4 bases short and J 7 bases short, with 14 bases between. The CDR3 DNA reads TGCGCCAGCAGCCTCACTCCCGGGAGTGAAGCTTTCTTT. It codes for CASSLTPGSEAFF.

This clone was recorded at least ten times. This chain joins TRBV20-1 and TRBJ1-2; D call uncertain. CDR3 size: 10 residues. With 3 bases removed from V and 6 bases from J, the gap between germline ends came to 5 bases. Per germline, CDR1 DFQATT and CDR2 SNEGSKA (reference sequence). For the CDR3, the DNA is TGCAGTGCTAGTATGGATGGCTACACCTTC. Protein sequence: CSASMDGYTF.

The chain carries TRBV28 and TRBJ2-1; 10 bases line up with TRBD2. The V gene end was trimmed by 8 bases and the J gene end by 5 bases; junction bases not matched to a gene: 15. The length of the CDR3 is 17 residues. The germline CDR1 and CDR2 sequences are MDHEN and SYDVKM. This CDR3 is CASDQLPRTSGNNEQFF. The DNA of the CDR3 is TGTGCCAGCGATCAACTGCCTCGGACTAGCGGAAACAATGAGCAGTTCTTC.

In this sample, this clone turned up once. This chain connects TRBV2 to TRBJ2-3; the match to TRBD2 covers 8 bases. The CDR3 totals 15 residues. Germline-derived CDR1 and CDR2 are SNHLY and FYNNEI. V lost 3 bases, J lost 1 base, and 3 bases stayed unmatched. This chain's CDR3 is CASSDFSGGTDTQYF. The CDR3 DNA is TGTGCCAGCAGTGATTTTAGCGGGGGCACAGATACGCAGTATTTT.